A single sample gave rise to the 27 T cell receptor beta chains below, sequenced in a study of T cell responses to AZD1222 COVID-19 vaccine. TCRdb's copy holds only in-frame clones and misses some; the assay was immunoSEQ multiplex PCR. The sample includes over 110,000 clones, 93% of them seen just once. Sequencing used peripheral blood, obtained on day 0 of AZD1222 vaccination. These receptors all stem from an adult in good health.

The chain carries TRBV7-9 and TRBJ2-7; D call uncertain. This CDR3 region has 14 residues. The V and J ends lost 5 bases and 4 bases respectively, with 15 bases between them. The germline gives CDR1 SEHNR, CDR2 FQNEAQ (reference sequence). The CDR3 region has the DNA TGTGCCAGCAGCCCGTTAGGGCCCTCGTACGAGCAGTACTTC. Encoded protein: CASSPLGPSYEQYF.

This chain links TRBV15 with TRBJ2-7; D gene uncertain. CDR3 length: 14 amino acids. CDR1 and CDR2 (germline): LNHNV, YYDKDF (reference sequence). Trimming cost V 0 bases and J 0 bases, with 6 bases left between them. The CDR3, as DNA: TGTGCCACCAGCAGAGATCTGCCCTCCTACGAGCAGTACTTC. Protein sequence: CATSRDLPSYEQYF.

This chain uses TRBV7-2 with TRBJ2-7, with 7 nucleotides matching TRBD2. Germline lookup yields CDR1 SGHTA and CDR2 FQGNSA. Trimming took 5 bases from V and 13 from J; bases not matched to a gene: 14. The CDR3 extends over 13 amino acids. As DNA, the CDR3 is TGTGCCAGCAGCCTGGGGGGGGTGCCAAGTCCTTACTTC. Its translation: CASSLGGVPSPYF. Based on the CDR3 plus reference TRBV7-2 and TRBJ2-7, the full variable domain is GAGVSQSPSNKVTEKGKDVELRCDPISGHTALYWYRQSLGQGLEFLIYFQGNSAPDKSGLPSDRFSAERTGGSVSTLTIQRTQQEDSAVYLCASSLGGVPSPYFGPGTRLTVT.

The chain recombines TRBV4-1 with TRBJ1-6, with TRBD1 identical over 7 bases. In germline, CDR1 is MGHRA, CDR2 YSYEKL. With 1 base clipped from V and 10 bases from J, the junction kept 7 bases outside the gene matches. The CDR3 has 15 residues. CDR3 bases: TGCGCCAGCAGCCAAGTTCCAGGGGGAGGATCACCCCTCCACTTT. Residues: CASSQVPGGGSPLHF.

This clone was counted a few times. This rearrangement joins TRBV30 to TRBJ1-1; 9 bases line up with TRBD1. CDR3 length: 16 residues. V trimming: 3 bases; J trimming: 4 bases; junction bases outside the gene matches: 12. Germline CDR1 reads GTSNPN; CDR2 reads SVGIG (reference sequence). The CDR3 nucleotides read TGTGCCTGGAGGGTATTAACAGGGGGCGGTGGCACTGAAGCTTTCTTT. Translating gives CAWRVLTGGGGTEAFF.

The chain employs TRBV5-5 and TRBJ1-6, with no clear D. Trimming pared 3 bases from V and 10 bases from J, leaving 14 bases between. Germline V lookup: CDR1 SGHKS, CDR2 YYEKEE (reference sequence). CDR3 length equals 14 residues. CDR3 loop: CASSSFIAGSPLHF. The CDR3 nucleotides are TGTGCCAGCAGCTCCTTCATTGCTGGGTCACCCCTCCACTTT.

This clone has just one count. The gene calls are TRBV5-6 and TRBJ2-7; 8 positions agree with TRBD2. V trimming: 2 bases; J trimming: 5 bases; junction bases outside the gene matches: 3. Germline V lookup: CDR1 SGHDT, CDR2 YYEEEE. The CDR3 runs to 13 residues. CDR3 sequence (DNA): TGTGCCAGCAGCTTAGCGGGAGTGGACGAGCAGTACTTC. Its protein product is CASSLAGVDEQYF.

This chain links TRBV2 with TRBJ2-3; D possibly corresponds to TRBD1 (5 bases). The CDR3 extends over 15 amino acids. The germline V gene encodes CDR1 SNHLY and CDR2 FYNNEI. Trimming left V 6 bases short and J 5 bases short, with 18 bases between. This CDR3 reads CASSLLMRTIDTQYF. The CDR3 nucleotides are TGTGCCAGCAGCCTTCTGATGAGGACAATAGATACGCAGTATTTT.

The table lists this clone with a count of one. This chain's CDR3 is CASSRPRPSGNTIYF. In DNA, the CDR3 is TGTGCCAGCAGCCGGCCGAGGCCCTCTGGAAACACCATATATTTT. V and J are TRBV11-2 and TRBJ1-3, with D uncertain. The length of the CDR3 is 15 residues. Trimming cost V 5 bases and J 0 bases, with 11 bases left between them. CDR1 is SGHAT, CDR2 FQNNGV, per germline.

The chain carries TRBV3-1 (or the pseudogene TRBV3-2) and TRBJ1-3, with D possibly TRBD1 on 6 matching bases. V lost 1 base to trimming and J lost 0 bases, with 16 bases between them. This CDR3 has 18 amino acids. The germline CDR1 and CDR2 sequences are LGHDT and YNNKEL (reference sequence). CDR3 sequence reads: CASSQVRTALLSGNTIYF. CDR3 in DNA: TGTGCCAGCAGCCAAGTAAGGACAGCCCTACTCTCTGGAAACACCATATATTTT.

This sequence joins TRBV27 and TRBJ2-7; 7 bases match TRBD1. Germline V gene lookup returns CDR1 MNHEY and CDR2 SMNVEV (reference sequence). Germline trimming cut 5 bases from V and 5 bases from J; bases unmatched to any gene: 18. The CDR3 spans 17 residues. CDR3 coding DNA: TGTGCCAGCAGTCTCCAATACTCCAGACAGGGTGGGAACGAGCAGTACTTC. Encoded protein: CASSLQYSRQGGNEQYF.

This sequence joins TRBV5-1 and TRBJ2-3; D ambiguous. The CDR3 loop spans 12 amino acids. CDR1 and CDR2 (germline): SGHRS, YFSETQ. Trimming shortened V by 4 bases and J by 4 bases, and 7 bases separated the two germline ends. The CDR3 nucleotides are TGCGCCAGCAGCACTCAATCAGATACGCAGTATTTT. It codes for CASSTQSDTQYF.

The chain has TRBV28 and TRBJ2-1, with D possibly TRBD2 on 6 matching bases. From germline, CDR1 is MDHEN and CDR2 SYDVKM. The CDR3 contains 14 residues. The ends were cut back, 7 bases at V and 0 bases at J, with 10 bases in the middle. This CDR3 reads CASTLGGSYNEQFF. DNA for the CDR3: TGTGCCAGCACCCTGGGGGGCTCCTACAATGAGCAGTTCTTC.

This chain connects TRBV5-5 to TRBJ1-5; D is ambiguous. CDR1 and CDR2 (germline): SGHKS, YYEKEE (reference sequence). The V end was cut by 3 bases, the J end by 2 bases, with 9 bases between. This CDR3 is 14 amino acids long. CDR3 in amino acids: CASSSLVGNQPQHF. CDR3 in DNA: TGTGCCAGCAGCTCCCTGGTTGGCAATCAGCCCCAGCATTTT.

The table lists this clone with a count of one. The genes are TRBV7-2 and TRBJ2-7; D not resolved. Between the trimmed V and J ends, which lost 0 bases and 3 bases, there was a span of 9 bases. This CDR3 is 14 amino acids long. Per the germline V gene, CDR1 is SGHTA and CDR2 is FQGNSA. CDR3 sequence (DNA): TGTGCCAGCAGCTTAGCCCCTGATTACTACGAGCAGTACTTC. This encodes CASSLAPDYYEQYF.

The chain employs TRBV11-3 and TRBJ2-3; 7 positions match TRBD2. The germline gives CDR1 SGHNT, CDR2 YENEEA. V dropped 7 bases and J dropped 3; count of bases not matched to a gene: 10. This CDR3 contains 15 residues. CDR3 DNA sequence: TGTGCCAGCACCTACTGCGGGGGTTTGACAGATACGCAGTATTTT. Translation: CASTYCGGLTDTQYF.

This rearrangement joins TRBV3-1 (or the pseudogene TRBV3-2) to TRBJ1-2, with 8 bases matching TRBD1. V was pared by 6 bases and J by 6 bases, with 6 bases of the junction left unmatched. Germline V lookup: CDR1 LGHDT, CDR2 YNNKEL (reference sequence). CDR3 length: 13 residues. The CDR3 DNA reads TGTGCCAGCAGTCTCGCAGGGGGCAATGGCTACACCTTC. The encoded protein is CASSLAGGNGYTF.

The J gene is TRBJ1-5, the V gene TRBV3-1 (or the pseudogene TRBV3-2); no clear D. This CDR3 comprises 16 residues. CDR1 and CDR2 from the germline V gene are LGHDT and YNNKEL (reference sequence). V gave up 4 bases and J gave up 6 bases, with 19 bases separating them. The CDR3 spells CASSPQSGRSGQPQHF. The CDR3 coding sequence is TGTGCCAGCAGCCCACAATCCGGCAGATCTGGTCAGCCCCAGCATTTT.

The rearrangement joins TRBV6-2 or TRBV6-3 to TRBJ1-2; 7 nucleotides line up with TRBD1. The CDR3 has 15 residues. The V and J ends lost 5 bases and 4 bases, in that order; junction bases with no gene match: 10. Germline loops: CDR1 MNHEY, CDR2 SVGEGT. CDR3 sequence reads: CASSQSGQFSYGYTF. As DNA, the CDR3 is TGTGCCAGCAGTCAGTCGGGACAGTTTTCCTATGGCTACACCTTC.

The chain has TRBV19 and TRBJ1-6; TRBD1 agrees at 8 bases. Germline trimming cut 5 bases from V and 10 bases from J; bases unmatched to any gene: 16. This CDR3 region has 17 residues. From germline, CDR1 is LNHDA and CDR2 SQIVND (reference sequence). The CDR3 DNA follows: TGTGCCAGTAGTCCCCTCACCGACAGGGGTTTGTCCTCACCCCTCCACTTT. Encoded protein: CASSPLTDRGLSSPLHF. Full variable domain (remainder filled in from reference TRBV19 and TRBJ1-6): DGGITQSPKYLFRKEGQNVTLSCEQNLNHDAMYWYRQDPGQGLRLIYYSQIVNDFQKGDIAEGYSVSREKKESFPLTVTSAQKNPTAFYLCASSPLTDRGLSSPLHFGNGTRLTVT.

This chain connects TRBV7-2 to TRBJ1-3; D might be TRBD1 (5 bases). The germline V gene has CDR1 SGHTA and CDR2 FQGNSA. This CDR3 is 15 amino acids long. The ends were cut back, 2 bases at V and 1 base at J, with 9 bases in the middle. CDR3 coding DNA: TGTGCCAGCAGCTTACAGGGAGGTTCTGGAAACACCATATATTTT. Encoded protein: CASSLQGGSGNTIYF.

This clone was observed a single time. The rearrangement uses TRBV7-2 and TRBJ2-5; TRBD2 matches at 12 bases. This CDR3 is 14 amino acids long. Trimming cost V 6 bases and J 5 bases; bases outside gene matches: 4. Germline values: CDR1 SGHTA, CDR2 FQGNSA. The CDR3 here is CASSPGLAGETQYF. CDR3 DNA: TGTGCCAGCAGTCCAGGACTAGCGGGGGAGACCCAGTACTTC.

The V gene is TRBV2, the J gene TRBJ1-1; 8 bases align to TRBD1. CDR3 length equals 16 residues. V lost 5 bases and J lost 5; bases outside the gene matches: 13. In germline, CDR1 is SNHLY, CDR2 FYNNEI. CDR3 nucleotides: TGTGCCAGCAGTCGTAATCGCGGACAGGGAAATACTGAAGCTTTCTTT. Translated: CASSRNRGQGNTEAFF.

The V gene is TRBV7-9, the J gene TRBJ1-1; TRBD1 is a possible D gene (5 bases). The germline V and J ends were trimmed by 5 bases and 5 bases, with 12 bases remaining between them. Germline CDR1 and CDR2: SEHNR and FQNEAQ (reference sequence). This CDR3 is 13 amino acids long. CDR3 DNA sequence: TGTGCCAGCAGCGCGATGGGGGGAACTGAAGCTTTCTTT. Its protein is CASSAMGGTEAFF.

The chain has TRBV10-3 and TRBJ2-7; 8 nucleotides line up with TRBD1. The CDR3 spans 17 residues. The germline V gene has CDR1 ENHRY and CDR2 SYGVKD. V shed 6 bases and J 2 bases; nucleotides not matched to a gene: 15. The CDR3 spells CAISDRPSGTGTYEQYF. In DNA form, the CDR3 reads TGTGCCATCAGCGATAGACCTTCCGGGACAGGCACCTACGAGCAGTACTTC.

The rearrangement uses TRBV6-2 or TRBV6-3 and TRBJ1-2; D gene ambiguous. The CDR3 length is 14 residues. V gave up 0 bases and J gave up 4 bases, with 9 bases separating them. The germline gives CDR1 MNHEY, CDR2 SVGEGT. CDR3 in amino acids: CASSYSRAIYGYTF. CDR3 DNA: TGTGCCAGCAGTTACTCTCGGGCGATCTATGGCTACACCTTC.

V usage is TRBV7-2 and J usage is TRBJ1-2; TRBD1 matches at 10 bases. V was pared by 5 bases and J by 6 bases, with 9 bases of the junction left unmatched. The CDR3 is 15 amino acids. CDR1 is SGHTA and CDR2 is FQGNSA in the germline V gene. CDR3 in amino acids: CASSKLGTGVNGYTF. CDR3 in DNA: TGTGCCAGCAGCAAACTAGGGACAGGGGTTAATGGCTACACCTTC. The whole variable domain, remainder taken from reference TRBV7-2 and TRBJ1-2, is GAGVSQSPSNKVTEKGKDVELRCDPISGHTALYWYRQSLGQGLEFLIYFQGNSAPDKSGLPSDRFSAERTGGSVSTLTIQRTQQEDSAVYLCASSKLGTGVNGYTFGSGTRLTVV.